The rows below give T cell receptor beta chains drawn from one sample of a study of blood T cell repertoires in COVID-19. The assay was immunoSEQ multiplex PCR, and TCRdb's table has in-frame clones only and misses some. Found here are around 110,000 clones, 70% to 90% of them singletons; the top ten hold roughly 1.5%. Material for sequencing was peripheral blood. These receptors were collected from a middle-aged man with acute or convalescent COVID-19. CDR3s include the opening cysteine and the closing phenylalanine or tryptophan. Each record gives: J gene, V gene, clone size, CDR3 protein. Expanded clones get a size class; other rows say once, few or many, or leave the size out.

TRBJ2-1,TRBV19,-,CASSIDPPREYYNEQFF
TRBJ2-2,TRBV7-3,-,CASSLVGVGTGELFF
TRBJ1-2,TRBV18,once,CASSPLPRDGGYTF
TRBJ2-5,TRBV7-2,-,CASSALSGGAGETQYF
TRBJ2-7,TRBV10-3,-,CAISAGYEQYF
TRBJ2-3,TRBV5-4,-,CASSRKRVSDSSTDTQYF
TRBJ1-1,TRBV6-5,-,CASSYDRGGTEAFF
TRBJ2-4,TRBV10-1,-,CASGPAKNIQYF
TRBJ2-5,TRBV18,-,CASSPNLAETQYF
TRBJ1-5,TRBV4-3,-,CASSLDGAVNQPQHF
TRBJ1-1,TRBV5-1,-,CASSLVAGGNTEAFF
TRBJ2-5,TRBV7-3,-,CASSSTRGETQYF
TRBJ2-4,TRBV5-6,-,CASSFRESGANIQYF
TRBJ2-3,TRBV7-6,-,CASSLVREATDTQYF
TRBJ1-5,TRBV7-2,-,CASSDRDRLTHQPQHF
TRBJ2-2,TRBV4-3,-,CASSHSLFSGELFF
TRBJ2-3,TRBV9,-,CASSFLGRGTDTQYF
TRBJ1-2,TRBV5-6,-,CASSLESYGYTF
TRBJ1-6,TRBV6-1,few,CASSEFSRGALSPLHF
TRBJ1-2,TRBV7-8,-,CASRLTDGLYGYTF
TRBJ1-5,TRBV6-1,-,CASSERIRGLQPQHF
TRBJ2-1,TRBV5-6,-,CASRTPGLPINEQFF
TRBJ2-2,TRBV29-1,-,CSVGLAQNTGELFF
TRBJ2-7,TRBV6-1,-,CASSEAGTSIYEQYF